The clone carrying this T cell receptor (beta chain) was seen a handful of times. Its cognate antigen is unknown. These data belong to a study of cytomegalovirus exposure and HLA in healthy donors. Regarding the study as a whole: Altogether, 160 or so TCR beta chains were recorded as cytomegalovirus-associated.

Primers for the PCR totalled 60 Vbeta and 13 Jbeta. Clones were sequenced by immunoSEQ multiplex PCR, and TCRdb holds only the in-frame ones, with some missing. There are some 250,000 clones in the sample; 82% occur only once, and 5.4% lies in the top ten. Germline assignment: CDR1 SGHAT and CDR2 FQNNGV. The CDR3 has 17 residues. V was cut by 2 bases and J by 0 bases, with 16 bases left in between. The chain links TRBV11-2 to TRBJ1-2, with a tentative D call TRBD1 (6 bases). This clonotype originated in a woman between 40 and 55 years old in good health and CMV-seropositive. The sample consisted of PBMCs. Written as DNA, the CDR3 is TGTGCCAGCAGCTTAATGGTTCAGGGGCCAACTAACTATGGCTACACCTTC. Encoded protein: CASSLMVQGPTNYGYTF.